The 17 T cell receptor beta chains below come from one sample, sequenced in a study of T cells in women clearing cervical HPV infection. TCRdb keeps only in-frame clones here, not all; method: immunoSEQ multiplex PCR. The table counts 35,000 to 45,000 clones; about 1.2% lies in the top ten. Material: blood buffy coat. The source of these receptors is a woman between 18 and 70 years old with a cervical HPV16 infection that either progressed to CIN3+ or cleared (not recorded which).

The sequenced part of the CDR3 DNA is TGCGCCAGCAGCTGGGACAGGGATACG. Translation: CASSWDRDT. The complete CDR3 sequence is CASSWDRDTQYF. The chain has TRBV5-1 and TRBJ2-3; TRBD1 matches at 8 bases. The read finishes 3 residues shy of the CDR3 end, and the germline J gene is used to complete it. The V gene end was trimmed by 3 bases and the J gene end by 6 bases; junction bases not matched to a gene: 0. The CDR3 contains 12 residues. Germline assignment: CDR1 SGHRS and CDR2 YFSETQ.

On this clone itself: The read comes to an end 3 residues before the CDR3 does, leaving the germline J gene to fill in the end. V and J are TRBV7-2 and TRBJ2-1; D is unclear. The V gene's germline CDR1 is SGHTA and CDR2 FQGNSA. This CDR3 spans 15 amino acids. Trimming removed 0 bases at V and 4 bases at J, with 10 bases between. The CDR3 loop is CASSLAYSGYNEQFF. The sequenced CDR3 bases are TGTGCCAGCAGCTTAGCGTACTCGGGTTACAATGAG. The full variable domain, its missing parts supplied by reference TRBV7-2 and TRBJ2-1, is GAGVSQSPSNKVTEKGKDVELRCDPISGHTALYWYRQSLGQGLEFLIYFQGNSAPDKSGLPSDRFSAERTGGSVSTLTIQRTQQEDSAVYLCASSLAYSGYNEQFFGPGTRLTVL.

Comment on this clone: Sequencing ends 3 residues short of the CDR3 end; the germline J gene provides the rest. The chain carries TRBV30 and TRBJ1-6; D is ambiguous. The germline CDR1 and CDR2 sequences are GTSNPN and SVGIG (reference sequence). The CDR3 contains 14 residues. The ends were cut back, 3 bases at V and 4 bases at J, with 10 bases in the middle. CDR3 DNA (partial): TGTGCCTGGAGCCTTCAGAATTATAATTCACCC. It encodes CAWSLQNYNSP. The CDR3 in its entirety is CAWSLQNYNSPLHF.

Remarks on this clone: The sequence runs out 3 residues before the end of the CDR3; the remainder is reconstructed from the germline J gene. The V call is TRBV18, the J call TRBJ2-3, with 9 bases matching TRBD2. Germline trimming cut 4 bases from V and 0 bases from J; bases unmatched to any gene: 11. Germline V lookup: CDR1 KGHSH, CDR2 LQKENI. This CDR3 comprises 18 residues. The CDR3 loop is CASSRSSGAITSTDTQYF. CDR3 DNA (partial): TGTGCCAGCTCACGATCTAGCGGGGCCATCACTAGCACAGATACG. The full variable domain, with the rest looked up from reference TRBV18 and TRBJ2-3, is NAGVMQNPRHLVRRRGQEARLRCSPMKGHSHVYWYRQLPEEGLKFMVYLQKENIIDESGMPKERFSAEFPKEGPSILRIQQVVRGDSAAYFCASSRSSGAITSTDTQYFGPGTRLTVL.

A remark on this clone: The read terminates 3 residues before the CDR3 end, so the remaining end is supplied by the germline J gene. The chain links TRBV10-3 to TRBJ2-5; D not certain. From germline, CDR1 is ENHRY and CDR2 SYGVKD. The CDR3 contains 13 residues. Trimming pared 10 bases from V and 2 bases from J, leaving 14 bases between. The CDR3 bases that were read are TGTGCCACCACTTTAGGGCCACAAGAGACC. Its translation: CATTLGPQET. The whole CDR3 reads CATTLGPQETQYF.

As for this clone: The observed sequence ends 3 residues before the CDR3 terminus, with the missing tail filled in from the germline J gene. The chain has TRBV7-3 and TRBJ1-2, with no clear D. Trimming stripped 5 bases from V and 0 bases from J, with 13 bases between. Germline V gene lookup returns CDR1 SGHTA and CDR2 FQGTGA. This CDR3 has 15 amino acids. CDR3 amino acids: CASSRGGDANYGYTF. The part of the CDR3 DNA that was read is TGTGCCAGCAGCCGCGGCGGCGACGCTAACTATGGC.

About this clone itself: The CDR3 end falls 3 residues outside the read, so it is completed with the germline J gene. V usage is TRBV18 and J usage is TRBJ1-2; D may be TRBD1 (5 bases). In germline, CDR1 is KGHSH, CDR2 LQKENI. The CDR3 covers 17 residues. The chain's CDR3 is CASSPRQAGVSYNDYTF. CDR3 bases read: TGTGCCAGCTCACCTCGACAAGCGGGGGTCTCCTACAATGAC.

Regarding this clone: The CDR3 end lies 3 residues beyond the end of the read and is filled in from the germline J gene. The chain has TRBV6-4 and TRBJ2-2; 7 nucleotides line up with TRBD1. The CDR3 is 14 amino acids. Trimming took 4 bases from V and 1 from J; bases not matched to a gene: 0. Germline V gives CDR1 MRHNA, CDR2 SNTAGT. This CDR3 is CASSGTGNTGELFF. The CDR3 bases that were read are TGTGCCAGCAGTGGGACAGGGAACACCGGGGAG.

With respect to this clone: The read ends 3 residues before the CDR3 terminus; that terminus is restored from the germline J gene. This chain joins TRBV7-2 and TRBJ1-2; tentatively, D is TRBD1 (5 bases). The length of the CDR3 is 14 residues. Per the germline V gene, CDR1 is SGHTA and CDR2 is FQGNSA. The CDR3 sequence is CASSSRGGSYDYTF. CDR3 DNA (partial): TGTGCCAGCAGCTCCCGCGGGGGATCCTACGAC.

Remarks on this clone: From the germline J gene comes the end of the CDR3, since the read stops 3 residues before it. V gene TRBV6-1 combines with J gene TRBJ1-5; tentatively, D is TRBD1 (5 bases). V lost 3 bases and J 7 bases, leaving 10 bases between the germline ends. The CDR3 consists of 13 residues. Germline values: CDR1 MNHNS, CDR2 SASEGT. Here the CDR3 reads CASSDLGPQPQHF. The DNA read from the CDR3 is TGTGCCAGCAGTGATCTGGGGCCCCAGCCC.

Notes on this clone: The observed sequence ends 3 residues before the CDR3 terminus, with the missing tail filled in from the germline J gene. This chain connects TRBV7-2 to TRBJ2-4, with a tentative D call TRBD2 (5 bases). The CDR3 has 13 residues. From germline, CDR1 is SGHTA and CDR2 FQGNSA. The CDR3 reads CASSLGPDYGQYF. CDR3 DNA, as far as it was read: TGTGCCAGCAGCTTAGGTCCAGACTATGGT.

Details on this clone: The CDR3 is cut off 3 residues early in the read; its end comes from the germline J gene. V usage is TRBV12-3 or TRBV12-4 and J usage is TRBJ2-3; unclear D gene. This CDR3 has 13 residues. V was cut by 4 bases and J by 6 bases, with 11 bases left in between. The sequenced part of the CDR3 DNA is TGTGCCAGCAGTTCTGCCGGTTTGGATACG. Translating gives CASSSAGLDT. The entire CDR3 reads CASSSAGLDTQYF.

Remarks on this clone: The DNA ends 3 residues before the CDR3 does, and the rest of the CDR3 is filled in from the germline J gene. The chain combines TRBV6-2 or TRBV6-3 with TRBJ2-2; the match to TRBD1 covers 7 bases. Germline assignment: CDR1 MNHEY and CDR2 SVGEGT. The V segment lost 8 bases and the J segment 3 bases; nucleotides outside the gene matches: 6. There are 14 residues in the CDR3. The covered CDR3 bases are TGTGCCAGCGCGACAGGGATCTACACCGGGGAG. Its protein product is CASATGIYTGE. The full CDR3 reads CASATGIYTGELFF.

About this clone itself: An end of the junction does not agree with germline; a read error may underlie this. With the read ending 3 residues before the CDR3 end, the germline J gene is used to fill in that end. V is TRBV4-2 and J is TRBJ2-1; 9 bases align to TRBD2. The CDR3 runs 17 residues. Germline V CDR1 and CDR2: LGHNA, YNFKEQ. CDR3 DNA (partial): TGCGCCAGCAGCCAAGGGGCCCTGGCTAGCGGGGACAATGAG. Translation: CASSQGALASGDNE. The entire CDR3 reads CASSQGALASGDNEQFF.

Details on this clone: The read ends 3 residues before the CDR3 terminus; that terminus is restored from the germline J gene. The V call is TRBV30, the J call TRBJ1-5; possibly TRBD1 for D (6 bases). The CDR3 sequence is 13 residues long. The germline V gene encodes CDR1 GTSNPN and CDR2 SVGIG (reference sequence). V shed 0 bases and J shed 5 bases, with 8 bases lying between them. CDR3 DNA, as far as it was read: TGTGCCTGGAGTGTAAAGGGGGATCAGCCC. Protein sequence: CAWSVKGDQP. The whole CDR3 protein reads CAWSVKGDQPQHF. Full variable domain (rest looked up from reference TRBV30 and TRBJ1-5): SQTIHQWPATLVQPVGSPLSLECTVEGTSNPNLYWYRQAAGRGLQLLFYSVGIGQISSEVPQNLSASRPQDRQFILSSKKLLLSDSGFYLCAWSVKGDQPQHFGDGTRLSIL.

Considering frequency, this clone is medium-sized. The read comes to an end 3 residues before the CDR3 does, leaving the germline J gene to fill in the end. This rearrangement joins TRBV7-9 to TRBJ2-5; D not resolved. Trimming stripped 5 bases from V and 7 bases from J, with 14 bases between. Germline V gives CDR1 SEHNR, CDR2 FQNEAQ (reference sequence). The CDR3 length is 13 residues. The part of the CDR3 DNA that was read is TGTGCCAGCAGCCTGAACAATTTTGGGACC. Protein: CASSLNNFGT. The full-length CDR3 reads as CASSLNNFGTQYF. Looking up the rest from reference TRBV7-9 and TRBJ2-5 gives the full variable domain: DTGVSQNPRHKITKRGQNVTFRCDPISEHNRLYWYRQTLGQGPEFLTYFQNEAQLEKSRLLSDRFSAERPKGSFSTLEIQRTEQGDSAMYLCASSLNNFGTQYFGPGTRLLVL.

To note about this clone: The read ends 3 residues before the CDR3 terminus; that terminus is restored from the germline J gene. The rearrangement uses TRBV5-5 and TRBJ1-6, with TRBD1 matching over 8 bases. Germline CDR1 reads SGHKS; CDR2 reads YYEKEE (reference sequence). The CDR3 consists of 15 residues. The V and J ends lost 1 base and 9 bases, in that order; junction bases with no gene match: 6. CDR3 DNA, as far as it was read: TGTGCCAGCAGCTTGAGCAGGGGGCGGGGTTCACCC. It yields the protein CASSLSRGRGSP. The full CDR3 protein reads CASSLSRGRGSPLHF. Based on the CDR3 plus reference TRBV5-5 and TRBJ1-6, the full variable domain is DAGVTQSPTHLIKTRGQQVTLRCSPISGHKSVSWYQQVLGQGPQFIFQYYEKEERGRGNFPDRFSARQFPNYSSELNVNALLLGDSALYLCASSLSRGRGSPLHFGNGTRLTVT.